This TCR beta chain derives from a study of response to subunit inactivated influenza vaccine (dated by TCRdb to 2017 to 2018). Notes on the research overall: To follow how T cells responded to a trivalent subunit inactivated influenza vaccine, the researchers relied on deep quantitative profiling of the T cell receptor repertoire. What the study reported, not specific to this receptor: According to the authors, only a limited number of new T cells may be recruited by each seasonal influenza vaccination.

Germline trimming: 4 bases from V, 7 bases from J; junction bases outside gene matches: 14. Including the terminal cysteine and phenylalanine, the CDR3 comprises 17 residues. The sequence is cut down to CDR3 DNA, 51 bases in frame from base 1. CDR1 and CDR2 were assigned from the germline V gene as LGHNA and YSLEER. This clonotype appeared a few times. No antigen is known for it. No much larger clone is present one base from it, and per-base qualities are unavailable. The library was generated by RT-PCR. TCRdb shows the sequencer as Illumina HiSeq 2500. TCRdb trimmed the raw reads at Q25, called clones with MiXCR and kept productive beta chains. One record per CDR3 amino acid sequence lists the most common genes and DNA. Present in this sample are fewer than 750,000 distinct CDR3 sequences, 11% to 15% of which were seen just once. Around 10% of the sample is held by the ten biggest clonotypes.

The TCR originated in a man over 45 who received an inactivated influenza vaccine. Donor details come from another sample of the same person, matched by shared clones. This material consisted of PBMCs from blood, taken 11 to 12 days after vaccination. The chain links TRBV4-3 with TRBJ2-1; the central 9 bases match TRBD2. The DNA sequence follows: TGCGCCAGCAGCCCAGGGGTAGCGGGAGACTTAGGAAATGAGCAGTTCTTC. This is translated as CASSPGVAGDLGNEQFF.